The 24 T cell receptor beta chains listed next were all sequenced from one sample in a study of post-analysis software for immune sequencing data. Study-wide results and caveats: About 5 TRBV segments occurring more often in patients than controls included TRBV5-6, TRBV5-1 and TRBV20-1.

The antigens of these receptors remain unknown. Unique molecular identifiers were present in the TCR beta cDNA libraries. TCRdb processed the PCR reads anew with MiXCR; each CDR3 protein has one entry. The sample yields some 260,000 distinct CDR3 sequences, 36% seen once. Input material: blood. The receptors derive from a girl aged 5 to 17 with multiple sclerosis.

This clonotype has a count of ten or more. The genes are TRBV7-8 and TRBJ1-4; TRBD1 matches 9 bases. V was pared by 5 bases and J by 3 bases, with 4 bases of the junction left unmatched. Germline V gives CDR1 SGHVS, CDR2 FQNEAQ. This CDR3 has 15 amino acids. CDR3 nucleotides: TGTGCCAGCAGCCAGGACAGGGGTCCTAATGAAAAACTGTTTTTT. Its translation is CASSQDRGPNEKLFF.

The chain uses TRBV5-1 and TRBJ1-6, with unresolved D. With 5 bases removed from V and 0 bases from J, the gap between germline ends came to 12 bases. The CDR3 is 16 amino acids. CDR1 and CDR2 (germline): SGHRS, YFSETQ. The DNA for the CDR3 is TGCGCCAGCAGGGAAGGAATGAGCTCCTATAATTCACCCCTCCACTTT. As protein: CASREGMSSYNSPLHF.

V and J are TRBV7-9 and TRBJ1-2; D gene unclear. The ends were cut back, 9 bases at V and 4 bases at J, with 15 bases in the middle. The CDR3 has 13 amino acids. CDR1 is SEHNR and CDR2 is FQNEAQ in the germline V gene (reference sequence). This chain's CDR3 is CASRAPTSYGYTF. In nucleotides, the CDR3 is TGTGCCAGTCGGGCCCCCACTAGCTATGGCTACACCTTC.

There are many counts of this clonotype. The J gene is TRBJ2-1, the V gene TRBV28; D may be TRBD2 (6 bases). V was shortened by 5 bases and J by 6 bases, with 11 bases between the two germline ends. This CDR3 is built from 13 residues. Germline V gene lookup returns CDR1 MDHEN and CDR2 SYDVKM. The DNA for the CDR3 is TGTGCCAGCAGTCCCGGGACTCTCAATGAGCAGTTCTTC. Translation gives CASSPGTLNEQFF.

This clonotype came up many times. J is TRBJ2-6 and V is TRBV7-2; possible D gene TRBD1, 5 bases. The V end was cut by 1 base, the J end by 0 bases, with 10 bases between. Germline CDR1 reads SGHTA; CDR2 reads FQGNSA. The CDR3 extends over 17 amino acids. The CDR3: CASSLVGASSGANVLTF. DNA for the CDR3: TGTGCCAGCAGCTTAGTAGGGGCCAGCTCTGGGGCCAACGTCCTGACTTTC.

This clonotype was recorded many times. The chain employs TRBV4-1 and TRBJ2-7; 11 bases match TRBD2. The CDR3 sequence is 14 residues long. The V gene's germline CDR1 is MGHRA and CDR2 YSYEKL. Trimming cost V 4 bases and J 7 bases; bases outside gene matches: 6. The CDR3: CASSLLAGEVEQYF. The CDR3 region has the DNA TGCGCCAGCAGCCTACTAGCGGGGGAGGTGGAGCAGTACTTC.

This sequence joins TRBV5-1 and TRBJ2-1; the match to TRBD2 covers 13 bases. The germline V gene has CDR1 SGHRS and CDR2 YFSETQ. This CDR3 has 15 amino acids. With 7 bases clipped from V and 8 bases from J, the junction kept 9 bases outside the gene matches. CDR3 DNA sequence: TGCGCCAGCCTCCGCCGAGGGACTAGCGGGGATGAGCAGTTCTTC. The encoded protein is CASLRRGTSGDEQFF.

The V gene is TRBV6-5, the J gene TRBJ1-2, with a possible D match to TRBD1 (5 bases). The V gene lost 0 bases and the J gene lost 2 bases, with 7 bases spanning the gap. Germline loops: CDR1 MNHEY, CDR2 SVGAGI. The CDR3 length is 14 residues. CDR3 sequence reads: CASSYSSGNYGYTF. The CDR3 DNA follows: TGTGCCAGCAGTTACTCGTCAGGGAACTATGGCTACACCTTC.

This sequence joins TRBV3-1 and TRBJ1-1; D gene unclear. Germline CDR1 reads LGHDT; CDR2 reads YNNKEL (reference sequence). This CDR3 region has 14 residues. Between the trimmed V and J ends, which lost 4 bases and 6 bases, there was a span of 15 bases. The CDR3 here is CASSPWEINAEAFF. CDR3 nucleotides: TGTGCCAGCAGCCCTTGGGAAATAAACGCTGAAGCTTTCTTT.

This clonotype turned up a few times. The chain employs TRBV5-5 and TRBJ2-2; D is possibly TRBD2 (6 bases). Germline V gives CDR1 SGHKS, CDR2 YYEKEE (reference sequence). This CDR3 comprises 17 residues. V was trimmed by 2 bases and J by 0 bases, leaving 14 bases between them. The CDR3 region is CASSFGAGSSNTGELFF. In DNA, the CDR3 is TGTGCCAGCAGCTTCGGCGCGGGGTCTTCGAACACCGGGGAGCTGTTTTTT. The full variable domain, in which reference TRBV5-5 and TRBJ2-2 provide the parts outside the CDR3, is DAGVTQSPTHLIKTRGQQVTLRCSPISGHKSVSWYQQVLGQGPQFIFQYYEKEERGRGNFPDRFSARQFPNYSSELNVNALLLGDSALYLCASSFGAGSSNTGELFFGEGSRLTVL.

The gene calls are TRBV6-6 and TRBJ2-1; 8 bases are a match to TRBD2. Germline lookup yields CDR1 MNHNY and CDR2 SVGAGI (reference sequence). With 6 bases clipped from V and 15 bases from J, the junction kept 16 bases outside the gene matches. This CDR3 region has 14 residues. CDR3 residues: CASRSTSGITRGFF. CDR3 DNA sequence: TGTGCCAGCAGATCCACTAGCGGCATAACGCGGGGGTTCTTC.

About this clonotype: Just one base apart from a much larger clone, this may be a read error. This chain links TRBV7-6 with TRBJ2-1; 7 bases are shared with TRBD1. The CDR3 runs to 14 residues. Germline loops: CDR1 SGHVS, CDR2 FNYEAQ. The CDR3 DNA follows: TGTGTCAGCAGCCCGGTTCAGGGGGACAATGAGCAGTTCTTC. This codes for CVSSPVQGDNEQFF. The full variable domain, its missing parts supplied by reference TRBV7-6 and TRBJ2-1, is GAGVSQSPRYKVTKRGQDVALRCDPISGHVSLYWYRQALGQGPEFLTYFNYEAQQDKSGLPNDRFSAERPEGSISTLTIQRTEQRDSAMYRCVSSPVQGDNEQFFGPGTRLTVL.

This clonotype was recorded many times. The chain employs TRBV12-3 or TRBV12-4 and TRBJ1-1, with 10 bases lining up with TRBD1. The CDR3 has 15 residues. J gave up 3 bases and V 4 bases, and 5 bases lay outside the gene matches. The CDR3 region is CASSSTGTGDTEAFF. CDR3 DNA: TGTGCCAGCAGTTCTACCGGGACAGGGGACACTGAAGCTTTCTTT.

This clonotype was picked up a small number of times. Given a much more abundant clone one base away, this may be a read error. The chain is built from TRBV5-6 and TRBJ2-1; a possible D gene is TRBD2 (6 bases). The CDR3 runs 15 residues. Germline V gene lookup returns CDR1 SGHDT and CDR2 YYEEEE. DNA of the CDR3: TGTGCCGGCAGCCCGTGGGGGACTTCGGACAATGAGCAGTTCTTC. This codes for CAGSPWGTSDNEQFF.

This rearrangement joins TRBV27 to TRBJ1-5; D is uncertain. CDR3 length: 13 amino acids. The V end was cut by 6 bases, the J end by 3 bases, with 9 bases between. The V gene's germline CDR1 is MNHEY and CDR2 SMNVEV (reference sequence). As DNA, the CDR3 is TGTGCCAGCAGCACGGGGTCCAATCAGCCCCAGCATTTT. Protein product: CASSTGSNQPQHF.

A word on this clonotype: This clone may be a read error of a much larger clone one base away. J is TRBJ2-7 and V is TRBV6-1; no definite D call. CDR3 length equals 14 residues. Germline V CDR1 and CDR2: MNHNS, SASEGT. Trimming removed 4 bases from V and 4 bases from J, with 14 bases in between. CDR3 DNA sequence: TGTGCCAGCAGTGTCCCCGGCAGGTATTACGAGCAGTACTTC. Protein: CASSVPGRYYEQYF.

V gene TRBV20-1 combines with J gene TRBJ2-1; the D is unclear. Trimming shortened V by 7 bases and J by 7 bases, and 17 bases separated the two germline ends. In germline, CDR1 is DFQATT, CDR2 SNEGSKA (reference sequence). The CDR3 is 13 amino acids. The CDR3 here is CSGLVPLENEQFF. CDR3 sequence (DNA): TGCAGTGGATTAGTCCCCCTGGAAAATGAGCAGTTCTTC.

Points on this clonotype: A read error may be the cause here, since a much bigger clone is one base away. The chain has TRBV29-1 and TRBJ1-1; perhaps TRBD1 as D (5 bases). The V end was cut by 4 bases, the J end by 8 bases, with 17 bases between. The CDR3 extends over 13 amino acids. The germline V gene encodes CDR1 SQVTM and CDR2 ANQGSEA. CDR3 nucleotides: TGCAGCGTTGGACAGTTCGCGACTTTCGAAGCTTTCTTT. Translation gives CSVGQFATFEAFF.

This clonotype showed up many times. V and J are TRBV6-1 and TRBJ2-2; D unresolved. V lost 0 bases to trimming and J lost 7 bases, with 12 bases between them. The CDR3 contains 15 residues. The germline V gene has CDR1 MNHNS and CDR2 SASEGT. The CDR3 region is CASSEADDWGGELFF. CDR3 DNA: TGTGCCAGCAGTGAAGCCGACGATTGGGGCGGGGAGCTGTTTTTT.

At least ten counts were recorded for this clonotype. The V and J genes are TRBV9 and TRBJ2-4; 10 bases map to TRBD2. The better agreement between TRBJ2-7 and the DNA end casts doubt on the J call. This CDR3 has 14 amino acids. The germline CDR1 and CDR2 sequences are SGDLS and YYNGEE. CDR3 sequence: CASSPSGSGYEQYF. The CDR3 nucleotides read TGTGCCAGCAGTCCTAGCGGGAGCGGGTACGAGCAGTACTTC.

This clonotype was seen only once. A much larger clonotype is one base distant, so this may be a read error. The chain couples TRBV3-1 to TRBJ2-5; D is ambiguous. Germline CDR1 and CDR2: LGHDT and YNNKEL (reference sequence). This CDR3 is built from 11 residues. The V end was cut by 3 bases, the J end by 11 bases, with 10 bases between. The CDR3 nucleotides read TGTGCCAGCAGCCAGGGTATTGAGCAGTACTTC. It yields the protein CASSQGIEQYF.

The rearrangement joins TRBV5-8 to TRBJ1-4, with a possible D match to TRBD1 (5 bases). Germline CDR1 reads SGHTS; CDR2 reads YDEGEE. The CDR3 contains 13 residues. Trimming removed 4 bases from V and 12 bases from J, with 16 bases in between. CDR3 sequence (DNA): TGTGCCAGCAGCATATCGGACATGGGGGAACTGTTTTTT. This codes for CASSISDMGELFF.

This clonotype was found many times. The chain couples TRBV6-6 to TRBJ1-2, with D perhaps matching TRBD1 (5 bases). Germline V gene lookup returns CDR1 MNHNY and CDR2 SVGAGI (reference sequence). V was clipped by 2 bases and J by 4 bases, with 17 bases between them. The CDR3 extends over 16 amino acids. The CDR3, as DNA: TGTGCCAGCAGTTACCCACCTGGGGCGTCACTCTATGGCTACACCTTC. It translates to CASSYPPGASLYGYTF.

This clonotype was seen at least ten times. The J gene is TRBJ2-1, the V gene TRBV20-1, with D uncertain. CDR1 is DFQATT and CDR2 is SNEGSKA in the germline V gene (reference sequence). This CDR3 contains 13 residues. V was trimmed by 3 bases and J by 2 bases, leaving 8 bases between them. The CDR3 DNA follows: TGCAGTGCTAGTGGCCCCACCTACAATGAGCAGTTCTTC. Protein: CSASGPTYNEQFF.